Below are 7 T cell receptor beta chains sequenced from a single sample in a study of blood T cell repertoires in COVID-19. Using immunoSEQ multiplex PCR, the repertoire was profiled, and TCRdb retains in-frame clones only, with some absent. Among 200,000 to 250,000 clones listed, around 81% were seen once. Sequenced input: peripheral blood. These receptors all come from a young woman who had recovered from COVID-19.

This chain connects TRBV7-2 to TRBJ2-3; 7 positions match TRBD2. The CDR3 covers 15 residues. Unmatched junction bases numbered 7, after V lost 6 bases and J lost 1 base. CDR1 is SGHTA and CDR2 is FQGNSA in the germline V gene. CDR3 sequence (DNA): TGTGCCAGCAGGTTGGGAGGGAGGGGCACAGATACGCAGTATTTT. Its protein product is CASRLGGRGTDTQYF.

The CDR3: CASSSGTGGSFYGYTF. CDR3 bases: TGTGCCAGCAGTTCGGGAACAGGGGGCTCTTTCTACGGCTACACCTTC. The genes are TRBV28 and TRBJ1-2; 9 nucleotides match TRBD1. The junction had 14 bases not matched to a gene; V was cut back by 4 bases and J by 8 bases. CDR3 size: 16 residues. Germline V lookup: CDR1 MDHEN, CDR2 SYDVKM.

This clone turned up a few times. In nucleotides, the CDR3 is TGTGCCAGCAGTTTAGAGCAGGGGTCTGAAGCTTTCTTT. It specifies CASSLEQGSEAFF. The chain has TRBV12-3 or TRBV12-4 and TRBJ1-1; tentatively, D is TRBD1 (6 bases). Trimming shortened V by 1 base and J by 6 bases, and 9 bases separated the two germline ends. The CDR3 contains 13 residues.

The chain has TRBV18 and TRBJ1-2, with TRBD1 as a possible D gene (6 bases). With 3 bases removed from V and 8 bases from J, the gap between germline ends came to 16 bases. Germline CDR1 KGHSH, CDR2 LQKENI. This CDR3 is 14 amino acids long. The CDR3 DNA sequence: TGTGCCAGCTCACCCGACAGGCAGGTGAGGGGCTACACCTTC. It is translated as CASSPDRQVRGYTF.

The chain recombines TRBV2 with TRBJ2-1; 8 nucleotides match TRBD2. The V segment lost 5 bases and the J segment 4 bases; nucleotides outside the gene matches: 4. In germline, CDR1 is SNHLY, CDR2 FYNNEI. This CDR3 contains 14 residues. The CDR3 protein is CASSQRGGYNEQFF. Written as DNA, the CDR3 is TGTGCCAGCAGTCAACGGGGGGGGTACAATGAGCAGTTCTTC.

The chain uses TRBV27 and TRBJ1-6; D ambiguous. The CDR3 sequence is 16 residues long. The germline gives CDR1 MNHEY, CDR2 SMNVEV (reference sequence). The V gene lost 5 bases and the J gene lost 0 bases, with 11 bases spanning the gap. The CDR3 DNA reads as TGTGCCAGCAGTCCCTCACAGAGCTCCTATAATTCACCCCTCCACTTT. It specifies CASSPSQSSYNSPLHF.

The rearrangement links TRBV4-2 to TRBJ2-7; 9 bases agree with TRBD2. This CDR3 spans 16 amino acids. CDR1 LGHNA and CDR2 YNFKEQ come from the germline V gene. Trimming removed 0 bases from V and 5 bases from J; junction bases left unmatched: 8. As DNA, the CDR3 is TGTGCCAGCAGCCAAGAATACAGCGGGAGGTCCCACGAGCAGTACTTC. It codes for CASSQEYSGRSHEQYF.